This T cell receptor (beta chain) is drawn from a study of breast tumors, draining lymph nodes, adjacent tissues. TCRdb re-analysed the multiplex PCR reads in MiXCR, keeping a single row per CDR3 protein. The data hold about 180,000 distinct CDR3 sequences, with 33% observed a single time. Per germline, CDR1 SGHNT and CDR2 YENEEA. Trimming removed 5 bases from V and 4 bases from J, with 17 bases in between. This CDR3 has 15 amino acids. Samples came from axillary lymph nodes draining the breast cancer. This clonotype has at least ten counts. The antigen is unknown. Points from the study as a whole: Data only fit, rather than demonstrated, lymph node origin of most tumor T cells. Tumors had less TCR diversity than lymph nodes, more than nontumor tissue.

This TCR came from a female donor with breast cancer. Some clones in this sample may be carry-over from other donors' samples. Source material: axillary lymph node tissue. The V call is TRBV11-3, the J call TRBJ2-5; TRBD1 or TRBD2 may be the D gene (6 bases each). The CDR3 sequence is CASSTLGGLGETQYF. The CDR3 nucleotides read TGTGCCAGCAGCACGCTTGGGGGGCTGGGAGAGACCCAGTACTTC.